The text below deals with one TCR beta chain. Which antigen it targets is not known. Base qualities were left out, and no much larger clone turns up one base away. TCRbeta CDR3 regions were amplified from genomic DNA by means of the immunoSEQ Assay, a bias-controlled multiplex PCR. The original methods were these. The number of nucleated cells in each sample was estimated from the amplification of reference gene primers within the assay. To quantify the absolute abundance of each unique TCRbeta CDR3 rearrangement, sequence reads were collapsed and filtered. Productive Simpson clonality was computed per sample as the square root of Simpson's diversity index over productive rearrangements. In its TCRdb copy, this immuneACCESS table keeps in-frame sequences only and misses some clones. Where compared with another copy, unresolved V genes explain less than half of these, and the others have no known cause. V, J and clone size derive from that table, while D and trimming were established from the DNA sequence. The table for this sample lists just over 300,000 clones; approximately 83% of them were counted only once. The ten largest clones capture roughly 2.3% of the sample.

This sample was taken from a study of blood T cell repertoires in COVID-19 (dated by TCRdb to the early 2020s). Turning to the overall study: Collaborator samples came from the United States, Italy and Spain and covered acute and convalescent phases of COVID-19. The prospective study material was composed of cDNA or gDNA derived from T cells, B-cell-depleted T cells, or PBMCs. The dataset comprised deeply sampled blood TCRbeta repertoires from subjects exposed to, actively infected with, or recovered from COVID-19. A freely available public database, intended as a resource for researchers studying the immune response to SARS-CoV-2, is where the repertoires were released. Samples came from the ongoing ImmuneRACE study (first 160 participants) plus 1,254 subjects from 6 global collaborators. Sample metadata almost always included a de-identified subject ID, COVID-19 status, age in years and sex. HLA class I and class II types, where available, came from metadata supplied by the sample provider rather than from assay-based typing. Study-wide findings and limitations: How much clinical and demographic metadata was included differed by source and by participant, and the metadata was provided uncurated.

Enrolling through a virtual design, the prospective study's participants ranged in age from roughly 18 to 90 years and lived across about two dozen United States geographic areas. To assign participants to cohorts, the prospective study relied on clinical history that participants themselves reported in a screening survey and a study questionnaire. Recovered participants in ImmuneRACE Cohort 3 were defined as having two consecutive negative NP/OP PCR tests, clearance from a healthcare professional, or resolution of symptoms. In the prospective study, whole blood, serum and a nasopharyngeal or oropharyngeal swab were collected from each participant by mobile phlebotomists. Over a roughly two-month period, participants in the prospective study had the option of providing additional blood draws and questionnaires. Before DNA extraction, prospective study blood samples were shipped either frozen or at room temperature.

Including cysteine and phenylalanine, the CDR3 has 15 amino acids. Only the CDR3 DNA stays, 45 bases, in frame from base 1. V is trimmed back by 5 bases and J by 12 bases, and the junction contains 13 bases that no gene match accounts for. Looking up the germline V gene yields CDR1 MRHNA and CDR2 SNTAGT. Specimen: PBMCs or T cells enriched from blood (not recorded which). The chain couples TRBV6-4 to TRBJ2-1, and 10 bases in between align with TRBD2. This TCR came from a man aged 30-40 years who had recovered from COVID-19. In nucleotides, the sequence is TGTGCCAGCAGTCCTACAGCGGGGGGGCAGACTGTGCAGTTCTTC. The translation is CASSPTAGGQTVQFF.